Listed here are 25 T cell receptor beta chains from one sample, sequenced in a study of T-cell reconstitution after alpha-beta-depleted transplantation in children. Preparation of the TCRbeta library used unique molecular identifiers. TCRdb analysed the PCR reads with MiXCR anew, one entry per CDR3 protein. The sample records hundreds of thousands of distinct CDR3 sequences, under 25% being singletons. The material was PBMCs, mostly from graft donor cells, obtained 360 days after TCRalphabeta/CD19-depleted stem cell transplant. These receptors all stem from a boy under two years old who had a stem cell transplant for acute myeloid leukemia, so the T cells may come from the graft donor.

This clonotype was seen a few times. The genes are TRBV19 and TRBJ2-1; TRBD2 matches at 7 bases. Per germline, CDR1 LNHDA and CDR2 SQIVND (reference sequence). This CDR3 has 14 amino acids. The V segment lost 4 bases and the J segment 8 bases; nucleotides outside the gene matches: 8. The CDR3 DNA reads TGTGCCAGTAGTACCACGACTAGCTTCGATGAGCAGTTCTTC. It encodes CASSTTTSFDEQFF.

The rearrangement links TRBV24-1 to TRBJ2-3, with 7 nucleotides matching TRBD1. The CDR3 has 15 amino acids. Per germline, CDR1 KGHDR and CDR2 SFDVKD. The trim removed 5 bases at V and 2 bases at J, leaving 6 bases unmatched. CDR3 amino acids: CATSVRTGFTDTQYF. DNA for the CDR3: TGTGCCACCAGTGTCCGGACAGGATTCACAGATACGCAGTATTTT.

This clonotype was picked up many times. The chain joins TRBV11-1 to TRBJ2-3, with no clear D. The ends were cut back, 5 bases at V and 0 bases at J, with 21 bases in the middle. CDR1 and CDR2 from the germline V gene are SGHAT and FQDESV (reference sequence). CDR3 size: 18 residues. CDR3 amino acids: CASSPAAAWVPSTDTQYF. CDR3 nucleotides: TGTGCCAGCAGCCCTGCTGCTGCGTGGGTACCTAGCACAGATACGCAGTATTTT.

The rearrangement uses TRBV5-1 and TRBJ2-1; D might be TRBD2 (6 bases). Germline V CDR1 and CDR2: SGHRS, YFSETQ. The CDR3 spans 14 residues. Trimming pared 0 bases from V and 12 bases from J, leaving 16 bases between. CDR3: CASSLGGSAGGQFF. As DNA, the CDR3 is TGCGCCAGCAGCTTGGGTGGCAGCGCCGGGGGGCAGTTCTTC.

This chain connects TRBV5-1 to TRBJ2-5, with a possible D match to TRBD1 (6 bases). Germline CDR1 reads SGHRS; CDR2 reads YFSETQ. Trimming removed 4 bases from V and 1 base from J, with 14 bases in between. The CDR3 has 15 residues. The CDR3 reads CASSGPTGTQETQYF. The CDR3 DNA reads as TGCGCCAGCAGCGGACCGACAGGAACCCAAGAGACCCAGTACTTC.

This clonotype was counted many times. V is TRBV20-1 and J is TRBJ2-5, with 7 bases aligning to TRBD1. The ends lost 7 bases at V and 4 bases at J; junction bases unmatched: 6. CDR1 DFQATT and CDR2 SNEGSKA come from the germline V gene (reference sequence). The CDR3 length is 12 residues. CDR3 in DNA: TGCAGTGGTGCGACAGGGCGAGAGACCCAGTACTTC. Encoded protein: CSGATGRETQYF.

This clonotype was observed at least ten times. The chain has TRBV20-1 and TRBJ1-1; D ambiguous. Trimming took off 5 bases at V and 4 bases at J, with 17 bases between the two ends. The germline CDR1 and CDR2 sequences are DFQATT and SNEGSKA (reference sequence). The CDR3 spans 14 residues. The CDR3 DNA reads TGCAGTGCTGGAAATCGTGGCTGGGGCACTGAAGCTTTCTTT. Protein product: CSAGNRGWGTEAFF.

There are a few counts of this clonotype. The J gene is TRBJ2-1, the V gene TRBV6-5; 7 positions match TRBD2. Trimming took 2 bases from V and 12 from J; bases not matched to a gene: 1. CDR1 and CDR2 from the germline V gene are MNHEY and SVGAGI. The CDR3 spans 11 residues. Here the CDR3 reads CASSYGGGQFF. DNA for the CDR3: TGTGCCAGCAGTTACGGGGGGGGGCAGTTCTTC.

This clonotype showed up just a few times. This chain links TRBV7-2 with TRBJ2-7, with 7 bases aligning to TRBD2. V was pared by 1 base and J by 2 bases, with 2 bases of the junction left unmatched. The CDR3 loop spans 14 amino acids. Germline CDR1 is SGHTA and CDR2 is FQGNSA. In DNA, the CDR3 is TGTGCCAGCAGCTTAGGACTAGCCACCTACGAGCAGTACTTC. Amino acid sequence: CASSLGLATYEQYF.

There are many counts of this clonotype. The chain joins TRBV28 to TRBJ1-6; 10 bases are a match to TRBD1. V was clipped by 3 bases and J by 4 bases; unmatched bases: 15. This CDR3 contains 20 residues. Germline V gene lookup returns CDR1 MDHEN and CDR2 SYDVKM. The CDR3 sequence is CASSFFPRDRGLGYNSPLHF. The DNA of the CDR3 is TGTGCCAGCAGTTTCTTTCCACGGGACAGGGGATTGGGGTATAATTCACCCCTCCACTTT.

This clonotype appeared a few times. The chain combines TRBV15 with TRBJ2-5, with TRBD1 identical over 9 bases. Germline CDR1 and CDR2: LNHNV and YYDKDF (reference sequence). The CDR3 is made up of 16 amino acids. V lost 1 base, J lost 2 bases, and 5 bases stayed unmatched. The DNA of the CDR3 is TGTGCCACCAGCAGAGGTGGAGGACAGGGGCAAGAGACCCAGTACTTC. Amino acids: CATSRGGGQGQETQYF.

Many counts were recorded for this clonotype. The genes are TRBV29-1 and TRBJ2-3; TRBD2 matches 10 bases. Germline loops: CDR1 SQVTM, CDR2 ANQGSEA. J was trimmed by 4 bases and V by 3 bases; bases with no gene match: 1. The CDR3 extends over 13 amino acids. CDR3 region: CSVDSGGADTQYF. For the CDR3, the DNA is TGCAGCGTTGACAGCGGGGGGGCAGATACGCAGTATTTT.

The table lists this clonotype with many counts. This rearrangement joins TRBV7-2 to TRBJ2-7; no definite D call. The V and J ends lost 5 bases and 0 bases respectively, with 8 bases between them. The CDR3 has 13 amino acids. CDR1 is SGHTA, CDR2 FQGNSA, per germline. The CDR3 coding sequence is TGTGCCAGCAGCCGGCTAAGCTCCTACGAGCAGTACTTC. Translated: CASSRLSSYEQYF.

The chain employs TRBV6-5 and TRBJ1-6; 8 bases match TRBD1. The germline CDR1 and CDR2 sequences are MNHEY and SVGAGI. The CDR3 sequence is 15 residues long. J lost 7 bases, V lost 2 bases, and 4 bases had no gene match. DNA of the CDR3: TGTGCCAGCAGTTACCAGGACAGGGAAAATTCACCCCTCCACTTT. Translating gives CASSYQDRENSPLHF.

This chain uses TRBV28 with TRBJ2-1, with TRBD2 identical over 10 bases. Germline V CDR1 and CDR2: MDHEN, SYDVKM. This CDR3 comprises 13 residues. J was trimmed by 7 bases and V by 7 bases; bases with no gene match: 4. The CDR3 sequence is CASTLAGVNEQFF. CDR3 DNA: TGTGCCAGCACTCTAGCGGGGGTGAATGAGCAGTTCTTC.

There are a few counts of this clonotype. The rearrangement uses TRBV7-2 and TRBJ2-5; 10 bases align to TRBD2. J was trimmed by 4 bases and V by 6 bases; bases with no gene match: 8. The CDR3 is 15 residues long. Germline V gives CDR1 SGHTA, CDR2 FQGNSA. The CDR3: CASSHISGGRETQYF. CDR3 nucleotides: TGTGCCAGCAGTCACATTAGCGGGGGGCGAGAGACCCAGTACTTC.

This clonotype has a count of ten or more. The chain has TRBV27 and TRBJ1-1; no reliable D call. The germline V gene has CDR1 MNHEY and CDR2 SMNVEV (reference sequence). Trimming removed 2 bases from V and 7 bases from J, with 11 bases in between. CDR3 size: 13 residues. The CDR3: CASSLVFGVEAFF. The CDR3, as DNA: TGTGCCAGCAGTTTAGTCTTCGGGGTTGAAGCTTTCTTT.

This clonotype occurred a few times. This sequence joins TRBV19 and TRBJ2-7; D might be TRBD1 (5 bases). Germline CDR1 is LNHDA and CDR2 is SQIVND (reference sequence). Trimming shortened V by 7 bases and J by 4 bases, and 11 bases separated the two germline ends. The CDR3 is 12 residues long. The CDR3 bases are TGTGCCAGTACAATGACAGTTTACGAGCAGTACTTC. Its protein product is CASTMTVYEQYF.

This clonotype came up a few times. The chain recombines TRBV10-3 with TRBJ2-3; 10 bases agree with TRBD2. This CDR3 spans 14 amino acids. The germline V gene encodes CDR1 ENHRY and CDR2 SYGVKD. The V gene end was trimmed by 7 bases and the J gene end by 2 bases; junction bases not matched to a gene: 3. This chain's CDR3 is CAIKRGGHTDTQYF. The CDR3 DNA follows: TGTGCCATCAAGCGGGGGGGGCACACAGATACGCAGTATTTT.

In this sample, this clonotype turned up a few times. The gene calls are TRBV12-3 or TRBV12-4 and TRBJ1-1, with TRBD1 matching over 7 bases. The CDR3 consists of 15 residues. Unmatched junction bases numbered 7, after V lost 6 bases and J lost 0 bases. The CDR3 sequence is CASSRDSVMNTEAFF. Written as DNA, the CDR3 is TGTGCCAGCAGCCGGGACAGCGTCATGAACACTGAAGCTTTCTTT.

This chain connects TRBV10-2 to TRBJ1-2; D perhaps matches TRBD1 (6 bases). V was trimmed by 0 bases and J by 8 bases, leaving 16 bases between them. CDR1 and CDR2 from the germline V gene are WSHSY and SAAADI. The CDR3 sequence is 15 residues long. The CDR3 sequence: CASSESGAPPGGYTF. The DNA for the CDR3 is TGCGCCAGCAGTGAGTCGGGGGCCCCTCCCGGAGGCTACACCTTC.

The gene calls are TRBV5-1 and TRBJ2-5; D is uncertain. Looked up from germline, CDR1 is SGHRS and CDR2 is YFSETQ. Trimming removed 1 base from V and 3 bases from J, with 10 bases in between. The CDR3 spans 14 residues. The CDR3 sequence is CASSLFAGEETQYF. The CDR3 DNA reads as TGCGCCAGCAGCTTGTTTGCAGGCGAAGAGACCCAGTACTTC.

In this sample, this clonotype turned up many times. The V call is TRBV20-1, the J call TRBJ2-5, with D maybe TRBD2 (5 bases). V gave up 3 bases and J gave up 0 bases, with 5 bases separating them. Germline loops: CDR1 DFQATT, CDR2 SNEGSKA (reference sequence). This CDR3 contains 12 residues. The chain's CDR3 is CSARDYQETQYF. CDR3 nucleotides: TGCAGTGCTAGGGACTACCAAGAGACCCAGTACTTC.

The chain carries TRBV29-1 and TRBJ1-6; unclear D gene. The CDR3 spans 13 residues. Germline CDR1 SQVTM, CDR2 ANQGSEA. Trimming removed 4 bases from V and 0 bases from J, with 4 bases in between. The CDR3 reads CSVGYSYNSPLHF. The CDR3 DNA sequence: TGCAGCGTTGGTTACTCCTATAATTCACCCCTCCACTTT.

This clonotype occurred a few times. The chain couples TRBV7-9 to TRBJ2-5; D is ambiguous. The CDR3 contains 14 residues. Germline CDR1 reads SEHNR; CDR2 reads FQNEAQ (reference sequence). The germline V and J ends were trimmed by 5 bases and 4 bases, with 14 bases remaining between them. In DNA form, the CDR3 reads TGTGCCAGCAGCCCAGGTCCCATATCAGAGACCCAGTACTTC. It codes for CASSPGPISETQYF.